This T cell receptor beta chain was sequenced during a study of OX40 agonist ivuxolimab in advanced cancers. Across the study: Among those treated, three patients had partial responses, one with hepatocellular carcinoma and two with cutaneous melanoma.

Measured with immunoSEQ multiplex PCR; TCRdb has only the in-frame clones, and not every one. The sample has 50,000 to 65,000 clones, 70% to 90% seen once. This clone was recorded only once. CDR3 length equals 16 residues. The germline V gene has CDR1 SGDLS and CDR2 YYNGEE. With 3 bases clipped from V and 0 bases from J, the junction kept 6 bases outside the gene matches. This chain links TRBV9 with TRBJ1-1; TRBD1 matches at 9 bases. Source: CD4+ or CD8+ T cells sorted from blood, taken in a trial of the OX40 agonist ivuxolimab. This TCR was sampled from an adult with an advanced solid tumor such as melanoma, head and neck, liver or kidney cancer. The CDR3 loop is CASSAHGQGMNTEAFF. The CDR3 DNA follows: TGTGCCAGCAGCGCCCACGGACAGGGGATGAACACTGAAGCTTTCTTT.